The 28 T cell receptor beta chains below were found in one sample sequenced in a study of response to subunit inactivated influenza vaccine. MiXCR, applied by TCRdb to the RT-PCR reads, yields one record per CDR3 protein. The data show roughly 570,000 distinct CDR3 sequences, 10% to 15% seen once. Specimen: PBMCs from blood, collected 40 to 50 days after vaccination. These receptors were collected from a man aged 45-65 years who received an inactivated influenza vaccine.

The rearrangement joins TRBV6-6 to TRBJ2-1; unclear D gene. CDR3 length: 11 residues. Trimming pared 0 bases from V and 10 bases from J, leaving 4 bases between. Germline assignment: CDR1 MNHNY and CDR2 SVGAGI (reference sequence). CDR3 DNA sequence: TGTGCCAGCAGTTACTCAGTGGAGCAGTTCTTC. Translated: CASSYSVEQFF.

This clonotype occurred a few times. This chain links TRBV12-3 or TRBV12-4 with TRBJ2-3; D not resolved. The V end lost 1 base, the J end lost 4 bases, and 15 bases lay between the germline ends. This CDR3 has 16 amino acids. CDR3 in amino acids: CASSLDGSRVADTQYF. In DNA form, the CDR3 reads TGTGCCAGCAGTTTAGATGGTTCGCGAGTAGCAGATACGCAGTATTTT.

DNA of the CDR3: TGCAGCGTTGACACAGGGGCCACTGGTGAAGCTTTCTTT. This codes for CSVDTGATGEAFF. The chain links TRBV29-1 to TRBJ1-1, with 7 bases lining up with TRBD1. The germline CDR1 and CDR2 sequences are SQVTM and ANQGSEA. V trimming: 3 bases; J trimming: 7 bases; junction bases outside the gene matches: 8. CDR3 length equals 13 residues.

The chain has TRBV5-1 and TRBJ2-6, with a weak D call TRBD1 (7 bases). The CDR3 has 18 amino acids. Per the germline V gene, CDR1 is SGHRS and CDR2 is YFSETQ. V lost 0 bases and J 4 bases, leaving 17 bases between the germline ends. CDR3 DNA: TGCGCCAGCAGCTTGGCGATCGGAGGGGGCGACGGGGCCAACGTCCTGACTTTC. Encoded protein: CASSLAIGGGDGANVLTF.

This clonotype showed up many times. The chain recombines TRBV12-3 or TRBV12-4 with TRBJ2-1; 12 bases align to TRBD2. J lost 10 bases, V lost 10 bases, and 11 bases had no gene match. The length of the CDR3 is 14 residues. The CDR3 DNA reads TGTGCCACCATGTCGACTAGCGGGAGTAAGGAGCAGTTCTTC. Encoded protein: CATMSTSGSKEQFF.

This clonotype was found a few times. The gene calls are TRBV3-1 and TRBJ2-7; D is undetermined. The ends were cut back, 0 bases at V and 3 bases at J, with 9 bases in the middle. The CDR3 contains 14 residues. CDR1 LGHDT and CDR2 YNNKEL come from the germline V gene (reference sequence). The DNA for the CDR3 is TGTGCCAGCAGCCAAGATTTCTCAGGCTACGAGCAGTACTTC. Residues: CASSQDFSGYEQYF.

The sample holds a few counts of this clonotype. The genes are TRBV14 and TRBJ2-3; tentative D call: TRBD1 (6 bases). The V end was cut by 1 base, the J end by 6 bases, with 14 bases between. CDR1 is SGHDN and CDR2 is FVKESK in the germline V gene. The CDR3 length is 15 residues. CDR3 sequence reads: CASSQVGGYVDTQYF. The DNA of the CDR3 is TGTGCCAGCAGCCAAGTAGGGGGTTACGTGGATACGCAGTATTTT. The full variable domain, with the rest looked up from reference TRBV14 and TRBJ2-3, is EAGVTQFPSHSVIEKGQTVTLRCDPISGHDNLYWYRRVMGKEIKFLLHFVKESKQDESGMPNNRFLAERTGGTYSTLKVQPAELEDSGVYFCASSQVGGYVDTQYFGPGTRLTVL.

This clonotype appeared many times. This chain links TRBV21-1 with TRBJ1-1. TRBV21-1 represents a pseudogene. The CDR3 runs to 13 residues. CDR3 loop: CASRKPGNTEAFF. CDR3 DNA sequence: TGTGCCAGCCGAAAGCCAGGGAACACTGAAGCTTTCTTT.

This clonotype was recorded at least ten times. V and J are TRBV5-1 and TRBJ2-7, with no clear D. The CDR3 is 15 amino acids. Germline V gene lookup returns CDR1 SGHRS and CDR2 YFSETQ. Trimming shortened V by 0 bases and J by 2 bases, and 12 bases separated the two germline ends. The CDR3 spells CASSLESDPTYEQYF. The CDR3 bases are TGCGCCAGCAGCTTGGAATCAGACCCTACCTACGAGCAGTACTTC.

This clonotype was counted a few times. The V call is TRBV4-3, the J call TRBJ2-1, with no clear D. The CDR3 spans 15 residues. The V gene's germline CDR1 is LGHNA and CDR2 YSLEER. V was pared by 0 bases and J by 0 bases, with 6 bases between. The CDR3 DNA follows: TGCGCCAGCAGCCAAGATCGGTACTCCTACAATGAGCAGTTCTTC. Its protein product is CASSQDRYSYNEQFF.

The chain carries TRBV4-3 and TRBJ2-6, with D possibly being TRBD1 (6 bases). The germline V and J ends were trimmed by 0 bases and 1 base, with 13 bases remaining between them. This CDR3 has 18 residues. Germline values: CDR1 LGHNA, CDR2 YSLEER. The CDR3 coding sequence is TGCGCCAGCAGCCAAGATTTAGGGGACACTTCTGGGGCCAACGTCCTGACTTTC. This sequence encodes CASSQDLGDTSGANVLTF.

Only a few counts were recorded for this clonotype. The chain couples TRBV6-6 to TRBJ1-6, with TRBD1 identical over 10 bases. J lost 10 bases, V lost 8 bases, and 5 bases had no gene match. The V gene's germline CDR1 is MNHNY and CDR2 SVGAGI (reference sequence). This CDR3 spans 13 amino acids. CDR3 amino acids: CASWDRGGSPLHF. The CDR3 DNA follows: TGTGCCAGCTGGGACAGGGGAGGATCACCCCTCCACTTT.

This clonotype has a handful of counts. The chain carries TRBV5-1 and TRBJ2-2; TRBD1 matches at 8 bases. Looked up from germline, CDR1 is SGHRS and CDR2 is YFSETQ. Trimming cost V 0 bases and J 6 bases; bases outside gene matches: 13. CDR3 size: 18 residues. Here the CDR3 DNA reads TGCGCCAGCAGCTTGGGCTTCCGGACAGGGAGTTTTTCCGGGGAGCTGTTTTTT. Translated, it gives CASSLGFRTGSFSGELFF.

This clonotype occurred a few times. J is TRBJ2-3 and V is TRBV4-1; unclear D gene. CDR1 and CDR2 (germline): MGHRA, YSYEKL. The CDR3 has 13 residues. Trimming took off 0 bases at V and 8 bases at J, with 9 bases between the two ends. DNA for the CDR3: TGCGCCAGCAGCCAAGAAGTCACTCGTACGCAGTATTTT. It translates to CASSQEVTRTQYF.

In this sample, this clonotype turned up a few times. CDR3 loop: CASSEYAGRGREQYF. CDR3 DNA sequence: TGTGCCAGCAGTGAATATGCGGGCAGGGGAAGGGAGCAGTACTTC. The chain is built from TRBV25-1 and TRBJ2-7, with D perhaps TRBD1 (6 bases). The length of the CDR3 is 15 residues. Germline-derived CDR1 and CDR2 are MGHDK and SYGVNS. Trimming pared 0 bases from V and 7 bases from J, leaving 16 bases between.

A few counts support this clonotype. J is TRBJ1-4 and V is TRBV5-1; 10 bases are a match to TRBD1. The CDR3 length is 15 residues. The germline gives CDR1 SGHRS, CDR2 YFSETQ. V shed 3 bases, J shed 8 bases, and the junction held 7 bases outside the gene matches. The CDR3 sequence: CASSSRTGGNEKLFF. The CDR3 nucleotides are TGCGCCAGCAGCTCGAGGACAGGGGGAAACGAAAAACTGTTTTTT.

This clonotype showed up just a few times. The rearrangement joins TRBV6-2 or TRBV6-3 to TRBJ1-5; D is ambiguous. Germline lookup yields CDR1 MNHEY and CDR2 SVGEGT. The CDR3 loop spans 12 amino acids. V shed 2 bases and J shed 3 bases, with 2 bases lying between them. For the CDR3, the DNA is TGTGCCAGCAGTTACGCCAATCAGCCCCAGCATTTT. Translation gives CASSYANQPQHF.

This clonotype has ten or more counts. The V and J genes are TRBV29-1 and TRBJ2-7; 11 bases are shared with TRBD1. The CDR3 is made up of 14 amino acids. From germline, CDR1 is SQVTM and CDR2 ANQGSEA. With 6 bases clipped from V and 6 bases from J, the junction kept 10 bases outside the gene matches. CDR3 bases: TGCAGCGTACCGGGGGACAGGGGGGACGGCGAGCAGTACTTC. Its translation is CSVPGDRGDGEQYF.

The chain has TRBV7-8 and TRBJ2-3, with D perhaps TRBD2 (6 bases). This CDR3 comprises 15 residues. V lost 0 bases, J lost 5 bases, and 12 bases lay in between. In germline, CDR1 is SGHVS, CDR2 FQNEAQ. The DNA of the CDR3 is TGTGCCAGCAGCTTAGCGCCCGGGCGGGGAGATACGCAGTATTTT. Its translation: CASSLAPGRGDTQYF.

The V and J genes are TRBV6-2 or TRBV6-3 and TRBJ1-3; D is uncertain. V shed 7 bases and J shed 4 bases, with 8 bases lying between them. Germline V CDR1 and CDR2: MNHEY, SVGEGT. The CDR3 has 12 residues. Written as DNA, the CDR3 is TGTGCCAGCAACGAAAGGGGAAACACCATATATTTT. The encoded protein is CASNERGNTIYF.

The CDR3 sequence: CASSVATSSPEAFF. CDR3 nucleotides: TGTGCCAGCAGCGTAGCTACGTCCTCCCCTGAAGCTTTCTTT. The chain has TRBV9 and TRBJ1-1, with D unresolved. V was trimmed by 0 bases and J by 6 bases, leaving 12 bases between them. CDR3 size: 14 residues. Germline assignment: CDR1 SGDLS and CDR2 YYNGEE.

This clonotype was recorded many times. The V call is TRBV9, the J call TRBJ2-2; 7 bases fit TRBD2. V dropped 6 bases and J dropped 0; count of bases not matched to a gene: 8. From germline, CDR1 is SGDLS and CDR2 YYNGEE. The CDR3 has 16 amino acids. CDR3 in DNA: TGTGCCAGCACGTTTGGCGGGAGATCGAACACCGGGGAGCTGTTTTTT. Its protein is CASTFGGRSNTGELFF.

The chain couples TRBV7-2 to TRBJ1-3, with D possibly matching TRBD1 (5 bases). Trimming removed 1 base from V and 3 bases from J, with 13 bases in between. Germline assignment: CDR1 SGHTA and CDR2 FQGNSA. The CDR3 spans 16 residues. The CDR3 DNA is TGTGCCAGCAGCTTAGGGGGCAGCGGGTATGGAAACACCATATATTTT. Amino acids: CASSLGGSGYGNTIYF.

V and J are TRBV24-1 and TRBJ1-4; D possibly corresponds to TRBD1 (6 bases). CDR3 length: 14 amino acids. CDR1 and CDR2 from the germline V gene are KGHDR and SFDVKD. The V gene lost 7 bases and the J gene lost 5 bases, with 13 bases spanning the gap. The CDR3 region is CATSAGGPNEKLFF. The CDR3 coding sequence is TGTGCCACCAGCGCCGGGGGGCCAAATGAAAAACTGTTTTTT.

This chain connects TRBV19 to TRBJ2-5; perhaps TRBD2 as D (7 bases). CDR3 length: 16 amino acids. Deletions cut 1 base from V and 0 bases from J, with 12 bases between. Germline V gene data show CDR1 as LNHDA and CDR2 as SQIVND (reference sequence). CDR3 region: CASSIAGGLYQETQYF. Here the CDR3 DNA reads TGTGCCAGTAGTATAGCGGGGGGCCTGTACCAAGAGACCCAGTACTTC.

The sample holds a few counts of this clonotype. The CDR3 is CASSGGTGGPQDEQFF. Here the CDR3 DNA reads TGTGCCAGCAGCGGGGGGACAGGGGGACCTCAGGATGAGCAGTTCTTC. The gene calls are TRBV3-1 and TRBJ2-1; TRBD1 agrees at 11 bases. The length of the CDR3 is 16 residues. Germline CDR1 reads LGHDT; CDR2 reads YNNKEL (reference sequence). V was pared by 5 bases and J by 8 bases, with 11 bases of the junction left unmatched.

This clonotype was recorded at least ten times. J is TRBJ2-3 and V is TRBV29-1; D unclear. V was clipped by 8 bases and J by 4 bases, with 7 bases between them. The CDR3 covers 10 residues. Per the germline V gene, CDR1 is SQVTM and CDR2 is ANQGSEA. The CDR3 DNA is TGCAGCACGGCCTCAGATACGCAGTATTTT. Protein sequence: CSTASDTQYF.

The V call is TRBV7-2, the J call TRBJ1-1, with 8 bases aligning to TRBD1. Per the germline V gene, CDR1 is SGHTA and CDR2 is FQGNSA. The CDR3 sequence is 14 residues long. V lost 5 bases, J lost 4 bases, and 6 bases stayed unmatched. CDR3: CASSRQGKGTEAFF. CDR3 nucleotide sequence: TGTGCCAGCAGCCGACAGGGGAAGGGCACTGAAGCTTTCTTT. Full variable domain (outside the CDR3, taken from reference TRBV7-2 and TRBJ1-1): GAGVSQSPSNKVTEKGKDVELRCDPISGHTALYWYRQSLGQGLEFLIYFQGNSAPDKSGLPSDRFSAERTGGSVSTLTIQRTQQEDSAVYLCASSRQGKGTEAFFGQGTRLTVV.